This T cell receptor beta chain is from a study of a mutant IDH1 vaccine in newly diagnosed glioma. Study summary: With temozolomide cycles, or 4-6 weeks after radiotherapy alone, vaccination was started. Patients' prior therapy spanned radiotherapy, temozolomide, or both; most underwent both. General observations from the study: Vaccination elicited immune responses in approximately 92% of patients.

Assay: immunoSEQ multiplex PCR; the TCRdb copy retains only in-frame clones and omits some. The repertoire holds about 60,000 clones, with around 87% as singletons. The germline gives CDR1 LGHNA, CDR2 YSLEER. The CDR3 has 12 amino acids. With 1 base removed from V and 13 bases from J, the gap between germline ends came to 13 bases. The time point is: week 23, last vaccination. Doses consisted of 300 ug of mutant IDH1 20-mer peptide each, paired with topical imiquimod. Donors had new WHO grade 3 or 4 IDH1-mutant, ATRX-lost astrocytomas. In regard to this clone: What it binds is unknown.

Sequencing used PBMCs, obtained from a glioma patient whose treatment included an IDH1 peptide vaccine. The sequence was obtained from a man aged 40-50 years with glioma. The rearrangement uses TRBV4-3 and TRBJ1-2, with D unclear. CDR3 amino acids: CASSQAQQPITF. CDR3 coding DNA: TGCGCCAGCAGCCAAGCCCAACAGCCTATCACCTTC.